These T cell receptor beta chains were read from a single sample in a study of T cell changes during pregnancy in multiple sclerosis. Assay used: immunoSEQ multiplex PCR; TCRdb lists only in-frame clones, some missing. Seen here are some 97,000 clones, 90% to 95% observed once, and the top ten hold approximately 0.97%. The material sequenced was peripheral blood, taken before pregnancy. These receptors were obtained from a female donor with multiple sclerosis, enrolled in a pregnancy study. Both conserved end residues are part of each CDR3. D genes are given only for firm matches. Clone size is given for some rows only: seen once, a few or many times, or a class if the clone is expanded.

TRBV2,.,TRBJ2-7,.,15,CASSDTLSRGREQYF,TGTGCCAGCAGCGACACCCTTTCCAGGGGTCGCGAGCAGTACTTC
TRBV6-5,.,TRBJ2-6,.,15,CASSHYRSGANVLTF,TGTGCCAGCAGCCACTACCGCTCTGGGGCCAACGTCCTGACTTTC
TRBV27,.,TRBJ1-5,TRBD1,14,CASSPDRGNQPQHF,TGTGCCAGCAGCCCCGACAGGGGCAATCAGCCCCAGCATTTT
TRBV28,.,TRBJ2-1,.,15,CASSSLGTGRYEQFF,TGTGCCAGCAGCTCTCTCGGGACTGGCAGGTATGAGCAGTTCTTC
TRBV29-1,.,TRBJ2-3,TRBD1,14,CSVLQGAGTDTQYF,TGCAGCGTGTTACAGGGGGCAGGCACAGATACGCAGTATTTT
TRBV12-5,.,TRBJ2-7,TRBD1,13,CASGLVQGAEQYF,TGTGCTAGTGGTTTGGTTCAGGGGGCCGAGCAGTACTTC
TRBV28,.,TRBJ1-2,.,16,CASSQKGMGLFYGYTF,TGTGCCAGCAGTCAGAAGGGTATGGGACTTTTCTATGGCTACACCTTC
TRBV5-6,.,TRBJ1-2,.,13,CASSPYSNYGYTF,TGTGCCAGCAGCCCCTATTCTAACTATGGCTACACCTTC
TRBV13,.,TRBJ2-5,.,15,CASSPEGRSGETQYF,TGTGCCAGCAGCCCAGAAGGGAGGAGCGGCGAGACCCAGTACTTC
TRBV7-9,.,TRBJ2-1,TRBD2,12,CASSTLANEQFF,TGTGCCAGCAGCACACTAGCGAACGAGCAGTTCTTC
TRBV19,.,TRBJ1-1,TRBD1,16,CASNHDRGRMNTEAFF,TGTGCCAGTAACCATGACAGGGGGCGAATGAACACTGAAGCTTTCTTT
TRBV7-9,.,TRBJ1-4,.,15,CASIPEDATNEKLFF,TGTGCCAGCATACCGGAGGACGCAACTAATGAAAAACTGTTTTTT
TRBV6-5,.,TRBJ2-7,.,14,CASSYSKASYEQYF,TGTGCCAGCAGTTACTCGAAAGCCTCCTACGAGCAGTACTTC
TRBV2,.,TRBJ2-3,TRBD1,15,CASRVNRGAADTQYF,TGTGCCAGCAGGGTAAACAGGGGGGCGGCAGATACGCAGTATTTT
TRBV7-6,once,TRBJ2-3,.,14,CASSLTGGTDTQYF,TGTGCCAGCAGCTTAACCGGGGGCACAGATACGCAGTATTTT
TRBV6-1,.,TRBJ2-1,TRBD2,18,CASSEPGRTSARYNEQFF,TGTGCCAGCAGTGAACCCGGGCGGACTAGCGCGAGGTACAATGAGCAGTTCTTC
TRBV10-3,.,TRBJ1-5,.,16,CAISEYDKILNQPQHF,TGTGCCATCAGTGAGTACGATAAGATACTCAATCAGCCCCAGCATTTT
TRBV23-1,.,TRBJ1-4,.,15,CASSQSMQGNEKLFF,TGCGCCAGCAGTCAATCGATGCAGGGTAACGAAAAACTGTTTTTT
TRBV4-2,.,TRBJ2-1,.,17,CASSQDPASSSYNEQFF,TGTGCCAGCAGCCAAGATCCGGCTAGCAGCTCCTACAATGAGCAGTTCTTC
TRBV19,.,TRBJ1-4,TRBD1,14,CASSMGTGGEKLFF,TGTGCCAGTAGTATGGGGACAGGGGGTGAAAAACTGTTTTTT
TRBV9,.,TRBJ2-1,TRBD1,15,CASSVDRGSYNEQFF,TGTGCCAGCAGCGTAGACAGGGGCTCCTACAATGAGCAGTTCTTC
TRBV29-1,.,TRBJ2-1,TRBD2,17,CSVRRLAGGQGFGEQFF,TGCAGCGTTAGGCGACTAGCGGGAGGCCAGGGGTTTGGTGAGCAGTTCTTC
TRBV4-1,.,TRBJ2-7,TRBD2,14,CASSQGLAGYEQYF,TGCGCCAGCAGCCAAGGGCTAGCGGGCTACGAGCAGTACTTC
TRBV7-9,.,TRBJ1-2,.,15,CASSWSGSGDYGYTF,TGTGCCAGCAGCTGGTCAGGGTCTGGGGACTATGGCTACACCTTC
TRBV5-1,.,TRBJ2-1,.,15,CASSLRRISYNEQFF,TGCGCCAGCAGCTTGAGGAGGATCTCCTACAATGAGCAGTTCTTC